A single sample is the source of the 21 T cell receptor beta chains below, sequenced in a study of T cells after yellow fever vaccination. MiXCR, applied by TCRdb to the 5' RACE reads, yields one record per CDR3 protein. The top ten hold about 3% of the sample, which has some 340,000 distinct CDR3 sequences, around 11% seen once. Sequencing used CD4+ T cells sorted from PBMCs, obtained 45 days after the yellow fever booster vaccination. All receptors derive from a young man who received the YFV17D yellow fever vaccine.

The sample holds a few counts of this clonotype. The chain links TRBV14 to TRBJ1-1, with D unclear. Trimming took 1 base from V and 3 from J, leaving 9 bases between them. Germline CDR1 is SGHDN and CDR2 is FVKESK. The CDR3 extends over 14 amino acids. DNA of the CDR3: TGTGCCAGCAGCCAAGCCCTCCCGTACACTGAAGCTTTCTTT. Its protein product is CASSQALPYTEAFF.

This rearrangement joins TRBV2 to TRBJ2-2, with a weak D call TRBD1 (5 bases). The CDR3 extends over 14 amino acids. Trimming stripped 2 bases from V and 4 bases from J, with 8 bases between. Germline lookup yields CDR1 SNHLY and CDR2 FYNNEI. The CDR3 here is CASSEQGITGELFF. DNA of the CDR3: TGTGCCAGCAGTGAACAGGGTATCACCGGGGAGCTGTTTTTT.

This clonotype was seen a few times. One junction end disagrees with the germline gene, perhaps due to a read error. This chain links TRBV7-7 with TRBJ2-5; D call uncertain. Germline V gene data show CDR1 as SSHAT and CDR2 as FNYEAQ (reference sequence). CDR3 length: 13 amino acids. The CDR3 bases are TGTGCTAGCAGCTTAACCCAGGAAGAGACCCAGTACTTC. Translating it yields CASSLTQEETQYF.

This clonotype was seen more than once but under ten times. The germline gene is not matched at one end of the junction; a read error may be the cause. This chain joins TRBV7-7 and TRBJ2-5; D not resolved. This CDR3 has 14 residues. The germline gives CDR1 SSHAT, CDR2 FNYEAQ (reference sequence). CDR3 in amino acids: CASSQSSLQETQYF. In nucleotides, the CDR3 is TGTGCTAGCAGCCAATCCTCCCTCCAAGAGACCCAGTACTTC.

The genes are TRBV9 and TRBJ1-1; D is undetermined. The germline V gene has CDR1 SGDLS and CDR2 YYNGEE. The CDR3 loop spans 15 amino acids. Trimming took off 0 bases at V and 0 bases at J, with 9 bases between the two ends. Here the CDR3 reads CASSVGGSMNTEAFF. As DNA, the CDR3 is TGTGCCAGCAGCGTAGGAGGGTCAATGAACACTGAAGCTTTCTTT.

The chain combines TRBV2 with TRBJ2-3; possibly TRBD2 for D (5 bases). Germline lookup yields CDR1 SNHLY and CDR2 FYNNEI. The CDR3 covers 14 residues. V gave up 5 bases and J gave up 2 bases, with 11 bases separating them. The DNA of the CDR3 is TGTGCCAGCAGTCCTAAGACTAACACAGATACGCAGTATTTT. It yields the protein CASSPKTNTDTQYF.

In this sample, this clonotype turned up a few times. The chain couples TRBV6-1 to TRBJ2-7, with D unclear. This CDR3 region has 11 residues. Trimming stripped 3 bases from V and 6 bases from J, with 6 bases between. CDR1 and CDR2 (germline): MNHNS, SASEGT. The chain's CDR3 is CASSDWVEQYV. Here the CDR3 DNA reads TGTGCCAGCAGTGATTGGGTCGAGCAGTACGTC.

This chain links TRBV14 with TRBJ1-5, with D possibly matching TRBD1 (5 bases). The CDR3 has 16 residues. The V end was cut by 1 base, the J end by 5 bases, with 15 bases between. CDR1 and CDR2 (germline): SGHDN, FVKESK. The CDR3 sequence: CASSQGEGSNHQPQHF. The CDR3 DNA is TGTGCCAGCAGCCAAGGGGAGGGGTCCAATCATCAGCCCCAGCATTTT.

This clonotype was found many times. This chain connects TRBV12-3 or TRBV12-4 to TRBJ1-1; D remains unclear. The CDR3 runs 11 residues. The ends were cut back, 7 bases at V and 2 bases at J, with 5 bases in the middle. The CDR3 bases are TGTGCCAGCACCTTAAACACTGAAGCTTTCTTT. Encoded protein: CASTLNTEAFF.

This clonotype was counted at least ten times. This chain uses TRBV19 with TRBJ2-3, with 9 bases matching TRBD1. Germline V lookup: CDR1 LNHDA, CDR2 SQIVND (reference sequence). The CDR3 is made up of 14 amino acids. After removal of 4 bases from V and 6 bases from J, the junction contained 5 bases not matched to a gene. The CDR3 coding sequence is TGTGCCAGTAGTAAAGGGACAGGGAGGGATACGCAGTATTTT. Protein sequence: CASSKGTGRDTQYF.

The chain joins TRBV6-6 to TRBJ2-7; the D gene is possibly TRBD1 (5 bases). CDR3 length equals 11 residues. V lost 10 bases to trimming and J lost 5 bases, with 12 bases between them. Germline loops: CDR1 MNHNY, CDR2 SVGAGI (reference sequence). The CDR3 region has the DNA TGTGCCACCCGCATAGGGGACGAGCAGTACTTC. Residues: CATRIGDEQYF.

This clonotype was observed a few times. This chain joins TRBV14 and TRBJ2-3; D remains ambiguous. There are 14 residues in the CDR3. V lost 0 bases to trimming and J lost 0 bases, with 4 bases between them. Germline loops: CDR1 SGHDN, CDR2 FVKESK. The CDR3 region has the DNA TGTGCCAGCAGCCAAGATTGGAGCACAGATACGCAGTATTTT. Translation: CASSQDWSTDTQYF.

This clonotype showed up many times. The J gene is TRBJ2-5, the V gene TRBV5-1, with 7 bases fitting TRBD1. V lost 4 bases and J lost 10; bases outside the gene matches: 13. Germline V gene lookup returns CDR1 SGHRS and CDR2 YFSETQ. CDR3 length equals 14 residues. The DNA for the CDR3 is TGCGCCAGCAGCGTACAACAGGGGAGTGGGGACCAGTACTTC. This sequence encodes CASSVQQGSGDQYF.

The rearrangement joins TRBV5-4 to TRBJ2-5; 8 bases match TRBD1. The V gene end was trimmed by 0 bases and the J gene end by 4 bases; junction bases not matched to a gene: 5. Germline V gene sequence: CDR1 SGHNT, CDR2 YYREEE (reference sequence). The length of the CDR3 is 15 residues. In nucleotides, the CDR3 is TGTGCCAGCAGCTTGGGGACAGGGACTCGAGAGACCCAGTACTTC. Translated: CASSLGTGTRETQYF.

Ten or more counts support this clonotype. The chain is built from TRBV3-1 and TRBJ2-4, with 7 bases lining up with TRBD2. The CDR3 length is 15 residues. Losses at the gene ends were 0 bases for V and 7 bases for J; bases not matched to a gene: 6. Germline assignment: CDR1 LGHDT and CDR2 YNNKEL (reference sequence). The CDR3 DNA reads TGTGCCAGCAGCCAAGACAGCGGGATAGGGAACATTCAGTACTTC. It codes for CASSQDSGIGNIQYF.

This clonotype was counted only a few times. The V and J genes are TRBV11-3 and TRBJ2-3, with D possibly called TRBD1 or TRBD2 (5 bases each). The CDR3 has 15 amino acids. CDR1 and CDR2 from the germline V gene are SGHNT and YENEEA. The ends were cut back, 4 bases at V and 1 base at J, with 12 bases in the middle. CDR3 residues: CASSSEGRGTDTQYF. The CDR3 DNA is TGTGCCAGCAGCTCAGAGGGACGGGGCACAGATACGCAGTATTTT.

The chain has TRBV20-1 and TRBJ1-1; 9 bases are a match to TRBD1. CDR1 is DFQATT, CDR2 SNEGSKA, per germline (reference sequence). V gave up 5 bases and J gave up 2 bases; unmatched junction bases: 3. The CDR3 is 13 residues long. The CDR3 region has the DNA TGCAGTGCTTGGGGACAGGGAAACACTGAAGCTTTCTTT. Amino acids: CSAWGQGNTEAFF.

This clonotype was seen repeatedly, ten times or more. This rearrangement joins TRBV28 to TRBJ2-7, with 13 positions matching TRBD2. The CDR3 length is 14 residues. The ends lost 7 bases at V and 6 bases at J; junction bases unmatched: 6. Germline V gene sequence: CDR1 MDHEN, CDR2 SYDVKM. Here the CDR3 DNA reads TGTGCCAGCATTAGGACTAGCGGGGGTTTCGAGCAGTACGTC. It encodes CASIRTSGGFEQYV.

This clonotype appeared a few times. This chain joins TRBV20-1 and TRBJ2-1; 8 nucleotides match TRBD2. The CDR3 covers 14 residues. Germline lookup yields CDR1 DFQATT and CDR2 SNEGSKA (reference sequence). Germline trimming cut 2 bases from V and 6 bases from J; bases unmatched to any gene: 6. CDR3 amino acids: CSARRAGAVNEQFF. Here the CDR3 DNA reads TGCAGTGCTAGAAGAGCGGGAGCCGTCAATGAGCAGTTCTTC.

This clonotype appeared many times. V gene TRBV7-2 combines with J gene TRBJ2-5; no clear D gene. This CDR3 region has 12 residues. V lost 2 bases and J lost 4, with 5 bases in between. The germline CDR1 and CDR2 sequences are SGHTA and FQGNSA. CDR3 in amino acids: CASSLFSETQYF. CDR3 in DNA: TGTGCCAGCAGCTTATTTTCAGAGACCCAGTACTTC.

This clonotype has just a few counts. The chain joins TRBV7-2 to TRBJ1-2, with TRBD1 matching over 8 bases. Germline CDR1 and CDR2: SGHTA and FQGNSA. Trimming cost V 6 bases and J 5 bases; bases outside gene matches: 11. This CDR3 spans 15 amino acids. Written as DNA, the CDR3 is TGTGCCAGCAGTAGTAGGACAGGGAGATGGTATGGCTACACCTTC. As protein: CASSSRTGRWYGYTF.